The sequence of this T cell receptor beta chain was determined in a study of CD8+ T cells in alopecia areata. CDR1 SNHLY and CDR2 FYNNEI come from the germline V gene. Between the trimmed V and J ends, which lost 4 bases and 0 bases, there was a span of 10 bases. CDR3 size: 14 residues. Findings of the study overall: Lesional tissue from the scalp (especially in alopecia totalis/universalis) showed higher clonality than normal scalp. Scalp clonality dropped significantly under tofacitinib, as did expanded CD8+ top-100 clones.

As to treatment: oral pan-JAK inhibitor, 5-10 mg twice daily. Alopecia areata patients gave lesional scalp punch biopsies and peripheral blood samples. Sequencing templates came from extracted RNA that was reverse transcribed into cDNA. Profiling relied on immunoSEQ multiplex PCR, and the TCRdb table lists in-frame clones only, not all of them. Of about 280,000 clones detected, about three fifths appear once; the ten largest clones hold under 2%. A single count supports this clone. Antigen unknown. The sequenced sample was CD4+ T cells sorted from blood, obtained at week 24, from a patient treated with tofacitinib. This receptor was taken from a human donor with alopecia areata. This chain connects TRBV2 to TRBJ2-7; the D is unclear. The CDR3 spells CASSVGRSSYEQYF. The CDR3 coding sequence is TGTGCCAGCAGTGTAGGAAGAAGCTCCTACGAGCAGTACTTC. Full variable domain (missing parts from reference TRBV2 and TRBJ2-7): EPEVTQTPSHQVTQMGQEVILRCVPISNHLYFYWYRQILGQKVEFLVSFYNNEISEKSEIFDDQFSVERPDGSNFTLKIRSTKLEDSAMYFCASSVGRSSYEQYFGPGTRLTVT.